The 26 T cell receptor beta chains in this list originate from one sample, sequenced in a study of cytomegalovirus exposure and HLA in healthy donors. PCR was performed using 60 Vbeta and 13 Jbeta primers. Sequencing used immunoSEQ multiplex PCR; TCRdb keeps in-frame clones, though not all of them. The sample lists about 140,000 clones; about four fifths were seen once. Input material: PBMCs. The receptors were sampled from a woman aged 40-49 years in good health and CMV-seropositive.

This CDR3 is CASSEARETQYF. In DNA form, the CDR3 reads TGTGCCAGCAGTGAAGCGCGGGAGACCCAGTACTTC. The V call is TRBV2, the J call TRBJ2-5; unclear D gene. This CDR3 region has 12 residues. Germline values: CDR1 SNHLY, CDR2 FYNNEI. With 0 bases removed from V and 5 bases from J, the gap between germline ends came to 4 bases.

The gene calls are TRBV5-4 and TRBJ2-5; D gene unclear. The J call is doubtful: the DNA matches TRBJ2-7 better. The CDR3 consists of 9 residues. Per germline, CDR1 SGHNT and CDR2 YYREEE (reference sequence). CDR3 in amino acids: CASSYEQYF. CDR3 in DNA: TGTGCCAGCAGTTACGAGCAGTACTTC.

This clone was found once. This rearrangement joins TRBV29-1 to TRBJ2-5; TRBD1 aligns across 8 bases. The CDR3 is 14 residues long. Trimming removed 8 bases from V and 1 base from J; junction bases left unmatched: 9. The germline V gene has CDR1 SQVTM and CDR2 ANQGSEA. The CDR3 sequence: CSSLDRETQETQYF. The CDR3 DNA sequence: TGCAGCTCTCTGGACAGGGAAACCCAAGAGACCCAGTACTTC. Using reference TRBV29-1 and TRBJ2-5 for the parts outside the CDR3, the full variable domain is SAVISQKPSRDICQRGTSLTIQCQVDSQVTMMFWYRQQPGQSLTLIATANQGSEATYESGFVIDKFPISRPNLTFSTLTVSNMSPEDSSIYLCSSLDRETQETQYFGPGTRLLVL.

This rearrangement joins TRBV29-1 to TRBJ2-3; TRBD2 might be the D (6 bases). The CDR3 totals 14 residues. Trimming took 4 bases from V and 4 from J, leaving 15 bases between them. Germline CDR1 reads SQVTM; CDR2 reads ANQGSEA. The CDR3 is CSVVLALWADTQYF. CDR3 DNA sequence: TGCAGCGTTGTACTAGCTCTGTGGGCAGATACGCAGTATTTT.

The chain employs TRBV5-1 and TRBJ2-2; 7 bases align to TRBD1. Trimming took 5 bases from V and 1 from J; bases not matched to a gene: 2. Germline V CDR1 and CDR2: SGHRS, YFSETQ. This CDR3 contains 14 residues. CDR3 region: CASSWTGNTGELFF. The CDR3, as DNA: TGCGCCAGCAGTTGGACAGGGAACACCGGGGAGCTGTTTTTT.

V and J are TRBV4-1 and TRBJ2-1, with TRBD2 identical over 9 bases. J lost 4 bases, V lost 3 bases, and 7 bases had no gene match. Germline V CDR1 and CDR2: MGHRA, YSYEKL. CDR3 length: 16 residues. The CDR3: CASSQGGLAGYNEQFF. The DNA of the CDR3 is TGCGCCAGCAGCCAGGGGGGGCTAGCGGGGTACAATGAGCAGTTCTTC.

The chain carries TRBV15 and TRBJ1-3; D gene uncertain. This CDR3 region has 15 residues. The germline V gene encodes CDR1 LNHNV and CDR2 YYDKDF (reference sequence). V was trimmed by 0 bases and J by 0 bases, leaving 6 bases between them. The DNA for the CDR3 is TGTGCCACCAGCAGAGATCGGTTCTCTGGAAACACCATATATTTT. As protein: CATSRDRFSGNTIYF. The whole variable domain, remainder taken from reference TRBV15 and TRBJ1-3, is DAMVIQNPRYQVTQFGKPVTLSCSQTLNHNVMYWYQQKSSQAPKLLFHYYDKDFNNEADTPDNFQSRRPNTSFCFLDIRSPGLGDTAMYLCATSRDRFSGNTIYFGEGSWLTVV.

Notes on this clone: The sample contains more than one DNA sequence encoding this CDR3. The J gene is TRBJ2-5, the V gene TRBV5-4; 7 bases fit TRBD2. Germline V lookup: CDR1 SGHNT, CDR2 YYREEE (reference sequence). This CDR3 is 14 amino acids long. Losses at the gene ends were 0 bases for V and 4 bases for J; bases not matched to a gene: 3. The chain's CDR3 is CASSLGLAGETQYF. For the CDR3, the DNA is TGTGCCAGCAGCTTGGGACTAGCCGGAGAGACCCAGTACTTC. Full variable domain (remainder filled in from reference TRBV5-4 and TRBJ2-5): ETGVTQSPTHLIKTRGQQVTLRCSSQSGHNTVSWYQQALGQGPQFIFQYYREEENGRGNFPPRFSGLQFPNYSSELNVNALELDDSALYLCASSLGLAGETQYFGPGTRLLVL.

The CDR3 region is CASSLAGQRQETQYF. The CDR3 DNA sequence: TGCGCCAGCAGCTTGGCGGGACAACGTCAAGAGACCCAGTACTTC. The V and J genes are TRBV5-1 and TRBJ2-5, with a possible D match to TRBD1 (6 bases). The ends were cut back, 0 bases at V and 2 bases at J, with 11 bases in the middle. The CDR3 has 15 residues. The V gene's germline CDR1 is SGHRS and CDR2 YFSETQ. The whole variable domain, remainder taken from reference TRBV5-1 and TRBJ2-5, is KAGVTQTPRYLIKTRGQQVTLSCSPISGHRSVSWYQQTPGQGLQFLFEYFSETQRNKGNFPGRFSGRQFSNSRSEMNVSTLELGDSALYLCASSLAGQRQETQYFGPGTRLLVL.

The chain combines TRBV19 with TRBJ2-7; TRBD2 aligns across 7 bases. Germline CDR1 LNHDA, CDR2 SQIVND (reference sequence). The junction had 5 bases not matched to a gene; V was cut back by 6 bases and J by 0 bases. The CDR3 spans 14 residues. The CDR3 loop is CASRSAGVSYEQYF. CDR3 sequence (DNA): TGTGCCAGTAGGTCGGCGGGAGTCTCCTACGAGCAGTACTTC.

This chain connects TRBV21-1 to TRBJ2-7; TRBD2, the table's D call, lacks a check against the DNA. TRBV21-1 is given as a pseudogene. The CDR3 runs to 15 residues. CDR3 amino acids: CASSINRDSYYEQYF. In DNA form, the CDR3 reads TGTGCCAGCAGCATTAACCGGGACTCCTACTACGAGCAGTACTTC.

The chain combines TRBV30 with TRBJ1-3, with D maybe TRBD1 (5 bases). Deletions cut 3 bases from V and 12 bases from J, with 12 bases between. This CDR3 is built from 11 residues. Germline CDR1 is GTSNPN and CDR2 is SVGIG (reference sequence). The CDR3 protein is CAWRAGGVIYF. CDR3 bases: TGTGCCTGGAGAGCCGGGGGGGTCATATATTTT.

CDR3 protein: CATLSGSDRDTQYF. CDR3 bases: TGTGCCACCCTTAGCGGGAGTGACAGAGATACGCAGTATTTT. This sequence joins TRBV10-3 and TRBJ2-3; 9 bases are shared with TRBD2. Germline CDR1 reads ENHRY; CDR2 reads SYGVKD. The CDR3 has 14 residues. V dropped 10 bases and J dropped 5; count of bases not matched to a gene: 10.

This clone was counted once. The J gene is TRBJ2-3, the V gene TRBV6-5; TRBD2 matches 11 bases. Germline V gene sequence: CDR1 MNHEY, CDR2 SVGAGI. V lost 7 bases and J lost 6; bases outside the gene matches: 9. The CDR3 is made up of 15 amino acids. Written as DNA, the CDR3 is TGTGCCAGCACCTCGGGACTAGCGGTGACCGATACGCAGTATTTT. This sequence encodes CASTSGLAVTDTQYF.

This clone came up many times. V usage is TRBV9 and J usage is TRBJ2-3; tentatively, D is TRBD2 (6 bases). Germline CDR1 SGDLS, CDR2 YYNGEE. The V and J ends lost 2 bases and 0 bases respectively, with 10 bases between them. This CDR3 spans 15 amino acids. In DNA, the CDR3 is TGTGCCAGCAGCGTTCAGGGACTTAGCACAGATACGCAGTATTTT. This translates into CASSVQGLSTDTQYF.

The CDR3 sequence: CASSNYQGAEAFF. CDR3 coding DNA: TGTGCCAGCAGCAACTATCAGGGCGCTGAAGCTTTCTTT. The V gene is TRBV6-5, the J gene TRBJ1-1; possibly TRBD1 for D (5 bases). The germline V gene encodes CDR1 MNHEY and CDR2 SVGAGI. The V and J ends lost 6 bases and 6 bases respectively, with 14 bases between them. This CDR3 region has 13 residues.

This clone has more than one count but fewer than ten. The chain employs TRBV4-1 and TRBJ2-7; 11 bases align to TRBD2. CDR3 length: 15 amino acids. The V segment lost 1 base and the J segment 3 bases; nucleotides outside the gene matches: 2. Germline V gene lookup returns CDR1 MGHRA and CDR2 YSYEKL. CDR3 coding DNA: TGCGCCAGCAGCCAAGGGACTAGCGGGCTCTACGAGCAGTACTTC. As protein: CASSQGTSGLYEQYF.

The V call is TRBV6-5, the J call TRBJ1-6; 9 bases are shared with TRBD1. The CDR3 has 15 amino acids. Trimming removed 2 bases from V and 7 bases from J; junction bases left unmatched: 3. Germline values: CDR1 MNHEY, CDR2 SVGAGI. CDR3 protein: CASSYTGTGNSPLHF. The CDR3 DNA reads TGTGCCAGCAGTTACACTGGGACAGGGAATTCACCCCTCCACTTT.

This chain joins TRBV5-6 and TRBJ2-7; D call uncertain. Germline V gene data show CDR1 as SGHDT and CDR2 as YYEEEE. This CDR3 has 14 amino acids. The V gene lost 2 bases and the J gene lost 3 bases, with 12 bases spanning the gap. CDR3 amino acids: CASSFVNPGYEQYF. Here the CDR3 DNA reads TGTGCCAGCAGCTTTGTGAACCCCGGCTACGAGCAGTACTTC.

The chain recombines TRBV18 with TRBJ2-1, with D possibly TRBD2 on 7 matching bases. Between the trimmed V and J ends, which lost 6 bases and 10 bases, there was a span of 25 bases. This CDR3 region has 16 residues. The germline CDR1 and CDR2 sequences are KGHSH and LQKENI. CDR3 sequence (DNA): TGTGCCAGCTCCCCCTATGAGGGGGAGGGAGGGAGCGAGCAGTTCTTC. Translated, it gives CASSPYEGEGGSEQFF.

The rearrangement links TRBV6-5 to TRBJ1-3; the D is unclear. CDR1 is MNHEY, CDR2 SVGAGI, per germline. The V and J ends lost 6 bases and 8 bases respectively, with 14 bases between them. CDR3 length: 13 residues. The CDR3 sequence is CASRRLRGDTIYF. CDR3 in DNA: TGTGCCAGCAGAAGACTCCGCGGCGACACCATATATTTT.

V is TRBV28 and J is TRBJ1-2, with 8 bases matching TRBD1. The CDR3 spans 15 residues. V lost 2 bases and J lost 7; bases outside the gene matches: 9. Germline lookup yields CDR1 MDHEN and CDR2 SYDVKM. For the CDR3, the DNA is TGTGCCAGCAGTTTAGGCAGGGGGCGATTTGTTGGCTACACCTTC. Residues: CASSLGRGRFVGYTF.

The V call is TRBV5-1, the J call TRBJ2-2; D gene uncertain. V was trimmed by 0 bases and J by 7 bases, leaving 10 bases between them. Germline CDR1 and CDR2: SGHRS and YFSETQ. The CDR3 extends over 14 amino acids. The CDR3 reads CASSLDNLVGELFF. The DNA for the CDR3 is TGCGCCAGCAGCTTGGACAATCTTGTCGGGGAGCTGTTTTTT.

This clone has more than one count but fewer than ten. In nucleotides, the CDR3 is TGTGCCAGCAGCCCGGACAGGGGGCTCTCTGGGGCCAACGTCCTGACTTTC. Its protein is CASSPDRGLSGANVLTF. This rearrangement joins TRBV7-9 to TRBJ2-6, with 11 nucleotides matching TRBD1. Trimming cost V 5 bases and J 0 bases; bases outside gene matches: 3. The CDR3 is 17 residues long. Germline V lookup: CDR1 SEHNR, CDR2 FQNEAQ (reference sequence).

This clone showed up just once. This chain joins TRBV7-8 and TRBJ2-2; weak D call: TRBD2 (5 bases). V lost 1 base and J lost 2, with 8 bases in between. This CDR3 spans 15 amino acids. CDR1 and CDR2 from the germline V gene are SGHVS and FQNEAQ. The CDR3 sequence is CASSLERYNTGELFF. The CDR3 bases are TGTGCCAGCAGCTTAGAGCGGTACAACACCGGGGAGCTGTTTTTT.

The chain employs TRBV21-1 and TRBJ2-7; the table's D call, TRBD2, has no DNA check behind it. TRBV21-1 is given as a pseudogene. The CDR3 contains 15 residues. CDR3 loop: CASRGKGLPSYEQYF. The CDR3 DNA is TGTGCCAGCAGGGGCAAGGGACTGCCTTCCTACGAGCAGTACTTC.